These 27 T cell receptor beta chains originate from one sample sequenced in a study of prognosis after radiotherapy for stage I lung cancer. TCR beta CDR3 was amplified from genomic DNA by two-round multiplex PCR. For every TRBV and TRBJ gene, a specific primer was used in first-round PCR. Using its own MiXCR run on the multiplex PCR reads, TCRdb lists one record per CDR3 protein. Of 14,000 or so distinct CDR3 sequences listed, roughly 31% are singletons. The specimen comprised PBMCs, sampled before or after stereotactic body radiation therapy (not recorded which). The receptors derive from a donor aged 50 or older with non-small cell lung cancer.

This clonotype was counted many times. The chain has TRBV6-1 and TRBJ1-1; D call uncertain. V lost 10 bases to trimming and J lost 4 bases, with 22 bases between them. Germline lookup yields CDR1 MNHNS and CDR2 SASEGT. The length of the CDR3 is 15 residues. CDR3 in DNA: TGTGCCACCATAGACGCGTCTAGCTTAGGCACTGAAGCTTTCTTT. This translates into CATIDASSLGTEAFF.

This clonotype was seen at least ten times. This may stem from a read error, because a much larger clone lies one nucleotide away. This chain links TRBV2 with TRBJ1-5; unclear D gene. V was shortened by 7 bases and J by 4 bases, with 14 bases between the two germline ends. The germline CDR1 and CDR2 sequences are SNHLY and FYNNEI. The CDR3 runs to 14 residues. CDR3 residues: CASTGTVLNQPQHF. CDR3 DNA sequence: TGTGCCAGCACCGGAACAGTGCTAAATCAGCCCCAGCATTTT.

This clonotype was counted ten times or more. V and J are TRBV29-1 and TRBJ2-7, with 9 bases aligning to TRBD2. After removal of 7 bases from V and 3 bases from J, the junction contained 1 base not matched to a gene. Germline values: CDR1 SQVTM, CDR2 ANQGSEA. This CDR3 has 11 residues. CDR3 amino acids: CSATSGYEQYF. The CDR3 DNA reads TGCAGCGCGACTAGCGGCTACGAGCAGTACTTC.

This clonotype has at least ten counts. V is TRBV11-2 and J is TRBJ1-4; perhaps TRBD1 as D (6 bases). V lost 3 bases, J lost 7 bases, and 18 bases lay in between. This CDR3 spans 16 amino acids. Germline-derived CDR1 and CDR2 are SGHAT and FQNNGV. The CDR3 DNA sequence: TGTGCCAGCAGCTTCTATGGCAGGTTAGGGGGTGAAAAACTGTTTTTT. This translates into CASSFYGRLGGEKLFF. The full variable domain, its missing parts supplied by reference TRBV11-2 and TRBJ1-4, is EAGVAQSPRYKIIEKRQSVAFWCNPISGHATLYWYQQILGQGPKLLIQFQNNGVVDDSQLPKDRFSAERLKGVDSTLKIQPAKLEDSAVYLCASSFYGRLGGEKLFFGSGTQLSVL.

This clonotype was observed at least ten times. This chain uses TRBV5-1 with TRBJ2-3; 9 bases are shared with TRBD2. The CDR3 consists of 14 residues. J lost 10 bases, V lost 2 bases, and 8 bases had no gene match. CDR1 and CDR2 from the germline V gene are SGHRS and YFSETQ. CDR3 bases: TGCGCCAGCAGCTTAGCGGGAGGCCGCCGGGCGCAGTATTTT. Amino acids: CASSLAGGRRAQYF.

This clonotype was recorded a few times. The V call is TRBV12-3 or TRBV12-4, the J call TRBJ2-1; TRBD2 aligns across 10 bases. The V segment lost 4 bases and the J segment 6 bases; nucleotides outside the gene matches: 3. This CDR3 has 14 amino acids. The CDR3 here is CASSCSGGPNEQFF. CDR3 sequence (DNA): TGTGCCAGCAGTTGTAGCGGGGGGCCCAATGAGCAGTTCTTC.

This clonotype showed up many times. This may be a read error: a much more frequent sequence differs by one nucleotide. This chain connects TRBV6-4 to TRBJ1-1; D may be TRBD1 (5 bases). The CDR3 is 12 amino acids. The germline gives CDR1 MRHNA, CDR2 SNTAGT. V shed 2 bases and J shed 11 bases, with 12 bases lying between them. The CDR3 here is CASSDGRVLAFF. In nucleotides, the CDR3 is TGTGCCAGCAGTGACGGCAGGGTGCTTGCTTTCTTT.

This clonotype counts as medium-sized. The rearrangement links TRBV7-8 to TRBJ1-3; 8 bases are a match to TRBD1. Germline V gene data show CDR1 as SGHVS and CDR2 as FQNEAQ. Losses at the gene ends were 5 bases for V and 8 bases for J; bases not matched to a gene: 5. The CDR3 runs 13 residues. The CDR3: CASSHGQGDTIYF. In DNA form, the CDR3 reads TGTGCCAGCAGCCATGGACAGGGTGACACCATATATTTT.

Details on this clonotype: Just one base apart from a much larger clone, this may be a read error. The chain is built from TRBV4-1 and TRBJ2-1, with 9 bases fitting TRBD2. The CDR3 contains 16 residues. The germline CDR1 and CDR2 sequences are MGHRA and YSYEKL. The CDR3, as DNA: TGCGCCAGCAGCCGACTTCTTCGCGGGAGGGGCAATCAGCAGTTCTTC. Its translation is CASSRLLRGRGNQQFF.

This clonotype was detected ten times or more. This chain connects TRBV11-2 to TRBJ1-2; D perhaps matches TRBD1 (5 bases). Germline CDR1 is SGHAT and CDR2 is FQNNGV. The CDR3 contains 15 residues. V was pared by 3 bases and J by 5 bases, with 16 bases between. The DNA of the CDR3 is TGTGCCAGCAGCTTCCCGGGACCGTTCCCGTATGGCTACACCTTC. It codes for CASSFPGPFPYGYTF. The full variable domain, with the rest looked up from reference TRBV11-2 and TRBJ1-2, is EAGVAQSPRYKIIEKRQSVAFWCNPISGHATLYWYQQILGQGPKLLIQFQNNGVVDDSQLPKDRFSAERLKGVDSTLKIQPAKLEDSAVYLCASSFPGPFPYGYTFGSGTRLTVV.

In this sample, this clonotype is medium-sized. The V call is TRBV7-8, the J call TRBJ1-5, with TRBD1 matching over 9 bases. V shed 8 bases and J 2 bases; nucleotides not matched to a gene: 4. The CDR3 is 14 amino acids. Germline V gene lookup returns CDR1 SGHVS and CDR2 FQNEAQ. CDR3 coding DNA: TGTGCCAGCGGGCGGGACAGGGGCAATCAGCCCCAGCATTTT. This sequence encodes CASGRDRGNQPQHF.

This clonotype was found many times. The chain uses TRBV12-3 or TRBV12-4 and TRBJ1-5; weak D call: TRBD1 (5 bases). CDR3 length equals 13 residues. Trimming took off 6 bases at V and 7 bases at J, with 13 bases between the two ends. CDR3 residues: CASRNQGQQPQHF. For the CDR3, the DNA is TGTGCCAGCAGAAACCAGGGTCAGCAGCCCCAGCATTTT.

The chain uses TRBV7-9 and TRBJ2-2, with TRBD2 matching 8 bases. Per the germline V gene, CDR1 is SEHNR and CDR2 is FQNEAQ (reference sequence). The CDR3 sequence is 17 residues long. The V segment lost 8 bases and the J segment 9 bases; nucleotides outside the gene matches: 20. The CDR3 DNA reads as TGTGCCAGCGGCCATGGGACTAGTGGGGGGCGGCACCGGGAGCTGTTTTTT. Protein sequence: CASGHGTSGGRHRELFF.

This clonotype showed up many times. This chain joins TRBV7-9 and TRBJ2-7; tentatively, D is TRBD1 (6 bases). The CDR3 runs 24 residues. Germline lookup yields CDR1 SEHNR and CDR2 FQNEAQ (reference sequence). Trimming left V 5 bases short and J 5 bases short, with 46 bases between. CDR3 protein: CASSHGTYFTGFDRDEQGLDEQYF. CDR3 sequence (DNA): TGTGCCAGCAGCCACGGTACCTATTTTACAGGGTTTGACCGGGATGAACAGGGTCTCGACGAGCAGTACTTC.

This clonotype was seen ten or more times. This chain links TRBV5-6 with TRBJ1-3; D remains unclear. This CDR3 spans 13 amino acids. The germline V and J ends were trimmed by 4 bases and 7 bases, with 12 bases remaining between them. CDR1 and CDR2 (germline): SGHDT, YYEEEE. CDR3 DNA: TGTGCCAGCAGCCGGCAAACGTCCAACACCATATATTTT. It translates to CASSRQTSNTIYF.

A note on this clonotype: One base separates it from a far larger clone, so it is likely a read error. J is TRBJ1-1 and V is TRBV6-2 or TRBV6-3; tentatively, D is TRBD1 (5 bases). The CDR3 spans 12 residues. Trimming cost V 9 bases and J 1 base, with 9 bases left between them. CDR1 is MNHEY and CDR2 is SVGEGT in the germline V gene. This chain's CDR3 is CARGDRNTEAFF. For the CDR3, the DNA is TGTGCCAGAGGCGACAGGAACACTGAAGCTTTCTTT.

This clonotype came up many times. This chain joins TRBV27 and TRBJ2-7; no firm D call. V lost 5 bases, J lost 3 bases, and 14 bases lay in between. In germline, CDR1 is MNHEY, CDR2 SMNVEV (reference sequence). CDR3 length equals 14 residues. CDR3 amino acids: CASSLGPQGYEQYF. Here the CDR3 DNA reads TGTGCCAGCAGTCTCGGACCGCAAGGCTACGAGCAGTACTTC.

This clonotype is medium-sized by share. CDR3 nucleotides: TGTGCCAGCAGTTACGGGGGGAGCTCCTACAATGAGCAGTTCTTC. This gives the protein CASSYGGSSYNEQFF. The chain joins TRBV6-5 to TRBJ2-1; possibly TRBD2 for D (6 bases). This CDR3 has 15 amino acids. Trimming took 2 bases from V and 0 from J, leaving 8 bases between them. The germline gives CDR1 MNHEY, CDR2 SVGAGI.

This clonotype is deemed medium-sized. The chain employs TRBV12-3 or TRBV12-4 and TRBJ2-1, with no clear D. The ends were cut back, 5 bases at V and 4 bases at J, with 9 bases in the middle. The CDR3 consists of 13 residues. The DNA for the CDR3 is TGTGCCAGCAGTCGAGACTCTTACAATGAGCAGTTCTTC. It encodes CASSRDSYNEQFF.

Many counts were recorded for this clonotype. The chain joins TRBV20-1 to TRBJ1-2; D may be TRBD1 (5 bases). The CDR3 has 13 amino acids. V lost 0 bases to trimming and J lost 11 bases, with 16 bases between them. Germline V gene sequence: CDR1 DFQATT, CDR2 SNEGSKA (reference sequence). The CDR3 reads CSAREVREWSYTF. DNA for the CDR3: TGCAGTGCTAGAGAGGTCAGGGAGTGGAGTTACACCTTC.

By sample share, this clonotype is medium-sized. The chain joins TRBV5-1 to TRBJ2-7; 7 nucleotides line up with TRBD1. The CDR3 consists of 16 residues. Trimming took 0 bases from V and 4 from J; bases not matched to a gene: 10. Germline loops: CDR1 SGHRS, CDR2 YFSETQ. This CDR3 reads CASSLGSAGGNYEQYF. CDR3 bases: TGCGCCAGCAGCTTGGGTTCGGCAGGGGGTAATTACGAGCAGTACTTC.

This clonotype was counted ten times or more. The CDR3 DNA sequence: TGTGCCAGCAGCTCCCTATCCCGACAGGGGGCCTACGAGCAGTACTTC. This codes for CASSSLSRQGAYEQYF. This chain connects TRBV7-8 to TRBJ2-7, with TRBD1 identical over 9 bases. Germline-derived CDR1 and CDR2 are SGHVS and FQNEAQ. The CDR3 spans 16 residues. V gave up 4 bases and J gave up 2 bases; unmatched junction bases: 9.

V usage is TRBV20-1 and J usage is TRBJ2-7; possibly TRBD1 or TRBD2 for D (5 bases each). CDR3 size: 15 residues. Germline V gives CDR1 DFQATT, CDR2 SNEGSKA (reference sequence). Between the trimmed V and J ends, which lost 6 bases and 8 bases, there was a span of 26 bases. CDR3 bases: TGCAGTGCCCGACCCTTACGGGACCTCGCAAACAAGCAGTACTTC. Protein product: CSARPLRDLANKQYF.

Concerning this clonotype: A far larger clone is only one base removed, so a read error is likely. This chain joins TRBV12-3 or TRBV12-4 and TRBJ2-7, with D possibly matching TRBD2 (6 bases). The DNA end favors TRBJ2-5, so the J call may be wrong. This CDR3 comprises 17 residues. CDR3 in amino acids: CASSDGLSGVGQETQYF. The CDR3 DNA follows: TGTGCCAGCAGTGACGGACTATCGGGAGTAGGGCAAGAGACCCAGTACTTC.

This clonotype was seen many times. V usage is TRBV11-2 and J usage is TRBJ2-3, with 7 bases fitting TRBD2. CDR3 length equals 15 residues. CDR1 and CDR2 from the germline V gene are SGHAT and FQNNGV. Trimming removed 6 bases from V and 2 bases from J; junction bases left unmatched: 8. CDR3 sequence reads: CASRAASGPTDTQYF. Here the CDR3 DNA reads TGTGCCAGCAGGGCCGCTAGCGGACCCACAGATACGCAGTATTTT.

V and J are TRBV11-1 and TRBJ2-7; D is possibly TRBD2 (6 bases). Trimming took 4 bases from V and 2 from J, leaving 12 bases between them. The germline gives CDR1 SGHAT, CDR2 FQDESV (reference sequence). CDR3 length: 14 residues. The CDR3 here is CASSSWRAAYEQYF. Written as DNA, the CDR3 is TGTGCCAGCAGCTCATGGAGGGCAGCCTACGAGCAGTACTTC.

In its sample, this clonotype was seen many times. This chain joins TRBV19 and TRBJ1-1, with 8 bases fitting TRBD1. The CDR3 is 18 amino acids. With 7 bases clipped from V and 1 base from J, the junction kept 17 bases outside the gene matches. Germline values: CDR1 LNHDA, CDR2 SQIVND (reference sequence). This chain's CDR3 is CASTPRRTGSIPNTEAFF. CDR3 nucleotides: TGTGCCAGTACACCCCGTCGGACAGGGTCGATACCGAACACTGAAGCTTTCTTT. The full variable domain, in which reference TRBV19 and TRBJ1-1 provide the parts outside the CDR3, is DGGITQSPKYLFRKEGQNVTLSCEQNLNHDAMYWYRQDPGQGLRLIYYSQIVNDFQKGDIAEGYSVSREKKESFPLTVTSAQKNPTAFYLCASTPRRTGSIPNTEAFFGQGTRLTVV.